These 19 T cell receptor beta chains came from one sample sequenced in a study of blood T cell repertoires in COVID-19. TCRdb's table, derived via immunoSEQ multiplex PCR, lists solely in-frame clones and lacks some. The sample includes 90,000 to 120,000 clones, less than 90% of them seen just once. Sample: peripheral blood. These receptors all come from a human donor in a cohort sampled during active COVID-19.

This sequence joins TRBV10-3 and TRBJ2-7, with TRBD1 matching over 8 bases. J lost 0 bases, V lost 6 bases, and 4 bases had no gene match. CDR1 and CDR2 (germline): ENHRY, SYGVKD. CDR3 length: 14 amino acids. CDR3 protein: CAIRADRGSYEQYF. CDR3 DNA: TGTGCCATCAGAGCCGACAGGGGCTCCTACGAGCAGTACTTC.

Only one count was recorded for this clone. The V and J genes are TRBV30 and TRBJ1-3; D is perhaps TRBD1 (6 bases). CDR3 size: 13 residues. The ends were cut back, 1 base at V and 5 bases at J, with 9 bases in the middle. Germline loops: CDR1 GTSNPN, CDR2 SVGIG (reference sequence). DNA of the CDR3: TGTGCCTGGAGTGAACAGGGAAGAAACACCATATATTTT. This sequence encodes CAWSEQGRNTIYF.

The rearrangement links TRBV7-9 to TRBJ1-1, with TRBD1 matching 7 bases. Germline CDR1 reads SEHNR; CDR2 reads FQNEAQ (reference sequence). The CDR3 extends over 13 amino acids. V was pared by 5 bases and J by 1 base, with 1 base of the junction left unmatched. Here the CDR3 reads CASSGQANTEAFF. Here the CDR3 DNA reads TGTGCCAGCAGCGGACAGGCGAACACTGAAGCTTTCTTT.

This sequence joins TRBV10-3 and TRBJ2-2; D is unclear. Trimming removed 5 bases from V and 4 bases from J, with 11 bases in between. Germline V gene lookup returns CDR1 ENHRY and CDR2 SYGVKD. This CDR3 spans 14 amino acids. CDR3 nucleotide sequence: TGTGCCATCAGTTTGAGTCCCGGCACCGGGGAGCTGTTTTTT. It encodes CAISLSPGTGELFF.

This clone has a handful of counts. CDR3 bases: TGCGCCAGCAGCCAAGACAGGGGGCCCGAGCAGTACTTC. It codes for CASSQDRGPEQYF. This chain joins TRBV4-1 and TRBJ2-7, with 8 bases that match TRBD1. Germline V gene data show CDR1 as MGHRA and CDR2 as YSYEKL. This CDR3 has 13 residues. The V gene end was trimmed by 0 bases and the J gene end by 6 bases; junction bases not matched to a gene: 1.

This chain joins TRBV5-5 and TRBJ1-6; 7 nucleotides line up with TRBD1. Germline CDR1 is SGHKS and CDR2 is YYEKEE (reference sequence). There are 14 residues in the CDR3. The V gene end was trimmed by 4 bases and the J gene end by 9 bases; junction bases not matched to a gene: 7. The CDR3 loop is CASSRTGGGSPLHF. In DNA, the CDR3 is TGTGCCAGCAGCCGGACAGGAGGGGGTTCACCCCTCCACTTT.

The rearrangement uses TRBV5-4 and TRBJ2-7, with 11 bases matching TRBD2. CDR3 length: 15 amino acids. CDR1 is SGHNT, CDR2 YYREEE, per germline (reference sequence). V lost 3 bases to trimming and J lost 6 bases; unmatched junction nucleotides: 8. The CDR3 DNA reads as TGTGCCAGCAGCTACCAACTAGCGGGAGTTGGCGAGCAGTACTTC. This gives the protein CASSYQLAGVGEQYF. The full variable domain, its missing parts supplied by reference TRBV5-4 and TRBJ2-7, is ETGVTQSPTHLIKTRGQQVTLRCSSQSGHNTVSWYQQALGQGPQFIFQYYREEENGRGNFPPRFSGLQFPNYSSELNVNALELDDSALYLCASSYQLAGVGEQYFGPGTRLTVT.

Concerning this clone: At the DNA level, this CDR3 is encoded by other sequences in the same sample as well. The rearrangement links TRBV6-4 to TRBJ2-2, with D hard to call. CDR3 length: 13 amino acids. Deletions cut 3 bases from V and 6 bases from J, with 8 bases between. CDR1 is MRHNA, CDR2 SNTAGT, per germline. The CDR3 loop reads CASSEQVAGELFF. The CDR3 DNA follows: TGTGCCAGCAGTGAGCAGGTGGCCGGGGAGCTGTTTTTT.

This clone was recorded a few times. The V gene is TRBV28, the J gene TRBJ2-1; 10 bases are a match to TRBD2. The CDR3 covers 16 residues. The V segment lost 3 bases and the J segment 4 bases; nucleotides outside the gene matches: 6. CDR1 is MDHEN, CDR2 SYDVKM, per germline. This chain's CDR3 is CASSFAAGGPYNEQFF. CDR3 coding DNA: TGTGCCAGCAGTTTCGCAGCGGGAGGGCCTTACAATGAGCAGTTCTTC.

V usage is TRBV30 and J usage is TRBJ2-7; D unclear. The V gene lost 5 bases and the J gene lost 4 bases, with 9 bases spanning the gap. Germline V gene sequence: CDR1 GTSNPN, CDR2 SVGIG (reference sequence). The CDR3 contains 11 residues. CDR3 nucleotide sequence: TGTGCCTGGTCTTACAATTACGAGCAGTACTTC. It is translated as CAWSYNYEQYF. Variable domain in full (rest from reference TRBV30 and TRBJ2-7): SQTIHQWPATLVQPVGSPLSLECTVEGTSNPNLYWYRQAAGRGLQLLFYSVGIGQISSEVPQNLSASRPQDRQFILSSKKLLLSDSGFYLCAWSYNYEQYFGPGTRLTVT.

This chain joins TRBV27 and TRBJ1-2; D is ambiguous. Germline assignment: CDR1 MNHEY and CDR2 SMNVEV (reference sequence). Trimming removed 3 bases at V and 6 bases at J, with 11 bases between. The CDR3 extends over 13 amino acids. CDR3 bases: TGTGCCAGCAGTTTCGCAGGTGACAATGGCTACACCTTC. Translating gives CASSFAGDNGYTF.

The rearrangement links TRBV19 to TRBJ1-4, with TRBD1 matching over 10 bases. This CDR3 region has 16 residues. The germline V gene encodes CDR1 LNHDA and CDR2 SQIVND (reference sequence). J lost 0 bases, V lost 6 bases, and 4 bases had no gene match. CDR3 sequence (DNA): TGTGCCAGTAGGACAGGGGGCGCCGCAACTAATGAAAAACTGTTTTTT. It is translated as CASRTGGAATNEKLFF.

The genes are TRBV28 and TRBJ2-6; D possibly corresponds to TRBD2 (5 bases). With 7 bases removed from V and 0 bases from J, the gap between germline ends came to 16 bases. The germline gives CDR1 MDHEN, CDR2 SYDVKM. The CDR3 is 17 amino acids. In DNA, the CDR3 is TGTGCCAGCATTCCCGGCGGAGGATTCTCTGGGGCCAACGTCCTGACTTTC. Its translation is CASIPGGGFSGANVLTF.

On this clone itself: The sample carries other DNA sequences with the same CDR3. The V gene is TRBV7-8, the J gene TRBJ1-4; D is possibly TRBD1 (6 bases). The V end lost 5 bases, the J end lost 7 bases, and 17 bases lay between the germline ends. The length of the CDR3 is 15 residues. CDR1 is SGHVS and CDR2 is FQNEAQ in the germline V gene. CDR3 residues: CASSAMGGGGEKLFF. The CDR3 DNA follows: TGTGCCAGCAGCGCGATGGGGGGAGGGGGTGAAAAACTGTTTTTT.

The V and J genes are TRBV7-2 and TRBJ2-3; TRBD2 agrees at 10 bases. V lost 2 bases to trimming and J lost 4 bases; unmatched junction nucleotides: 6. This CDR3 comprises 16 residues. Germline V CDR1 and CDR2: SGHTA, FQGNSA. This chain's CDR3 is CASSLMWLAGADTQYF. The CDR3 DNA is TGTGCCAGCAGCTTAATGTGGCTAGCGGGAGCAGATACGCAGTATTTT.

This chain connects TRBV19 to TRBJ2-3; TRBD2 agrees at 7 bases. Germline-derived CDR1 and CDR2 are LNHDA and SQIVND (reference sequence). The CDR3 runs 15 residues. The V segment lost 3 bases and the J segment 6 bases; nucleotides outside the gene matches: 9. DNA for the CDR3: TGTGCCAGTAGTATGAAGCGGGGCCCGAGCGATACGCAGTATTTT. Its protein is CASSMKRGPSDTQYF.

The table lists this clone with a count of one. The chain uses TRBV5-4 and TRBJ2-2; 10 bases line up with TRBD2. Trimming cost V 2 bases and J 0 bases; bases outside gene matches: 7. This CDR3 has 18 residues. In germline, CDR1 is SGHNT, CDR2 YYREEE (reference sequence). The CDR3 sequence is CASSLIAGGTANTGELFF. Written as DNA, the CDR3 is TGTGCCAGCAGCTTAATAGCGGGAGGCACCGCGAACACCGGGGAGCTGTTTTTT.

In DNA form, the CDR3 reads TGTGCCTGGGAACCGGGACAGGGGGTTGGGGCCAACGTCCTGACTTTC. It codes for CAWEPGQGVGANVLTF. The chain has TRBV30 and TRBJ2-6, with 11 nucleotides matching TRBD1. Germline CDR1 and CDR2: GTSNPN and SVGIG (reference sequence). Trimming removed 5 bases from V and 3 bases from J; junction bases left unmatched: 6. CDR3 length: 16 amino acids.

The J gene is TRBJ1-5, the V gene TRBV18; perhaps TRBD1 as D (5 bases). This CDR3 contains 13 residues. V was clipped by 3 bases and J by 7 bases, with 10 bases between them. Looked up from germline, CDR1 is KGHSH and CDR2 is LQKENI. The CDR3 region is CASSPATDQPQHF. CDR3 in DNA: TGTGCCAGCTCACCTGCGACAGACCAGCCCCAGCATTTT.